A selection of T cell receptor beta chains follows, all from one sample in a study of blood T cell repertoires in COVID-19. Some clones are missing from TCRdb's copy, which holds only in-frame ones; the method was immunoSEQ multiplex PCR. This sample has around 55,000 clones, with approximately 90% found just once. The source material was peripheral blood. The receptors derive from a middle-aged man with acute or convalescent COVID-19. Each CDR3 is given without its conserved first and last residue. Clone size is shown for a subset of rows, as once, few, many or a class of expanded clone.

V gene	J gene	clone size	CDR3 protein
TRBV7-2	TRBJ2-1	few	ASSLTPDIHEQF
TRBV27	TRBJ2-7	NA	ASSRLTSGPSYEQY
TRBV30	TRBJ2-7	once	AGTGGREQY
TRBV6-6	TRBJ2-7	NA	ASSYSEVTSGEQY
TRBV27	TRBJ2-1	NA	ASIDGGSSYNEQF
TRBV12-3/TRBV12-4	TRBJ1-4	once	ASSLNREKLF
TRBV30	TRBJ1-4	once	AWSHNEKLF
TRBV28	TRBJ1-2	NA	ASHRGRGSGYT
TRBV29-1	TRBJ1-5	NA	SVADRGLNQPQH
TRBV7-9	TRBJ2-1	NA	ASSLRREALGNEQF
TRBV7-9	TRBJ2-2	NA	ASSLSGTNTGELF
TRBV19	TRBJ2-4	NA	ASSIVQGVAKNIQY
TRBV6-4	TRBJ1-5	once	ASSRLGGADQPQH
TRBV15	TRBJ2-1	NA	ATSRDLGTGEQF
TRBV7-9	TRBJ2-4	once	ASSLHLGGGTTVKNIQY
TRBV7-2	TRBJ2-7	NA	ASSSNGGSYEQY
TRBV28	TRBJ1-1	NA	ASSLSGGQLQNTEAF
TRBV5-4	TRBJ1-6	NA	ASSSLQGSNSPLH
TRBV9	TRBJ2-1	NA	ASSVNPSGSIYNEQF
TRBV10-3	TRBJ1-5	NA	AISADRLNQPQH
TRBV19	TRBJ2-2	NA	ASSPRDRLAGELF
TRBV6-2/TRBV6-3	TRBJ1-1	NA	ASSYNEGAF
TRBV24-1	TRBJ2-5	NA	ATSDYGETQY
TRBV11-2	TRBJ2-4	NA	ASNPGTGKNIQY
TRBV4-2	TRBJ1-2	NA	ASSQTGGDNYGYT
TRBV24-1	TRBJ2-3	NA	ATSSPSGLTDTQY
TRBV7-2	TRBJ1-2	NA	ASSLNIDIYGYT
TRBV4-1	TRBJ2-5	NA	ASSQAGGETQY
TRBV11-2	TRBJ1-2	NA	ASTSKEGYYGYT
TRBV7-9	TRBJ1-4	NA	ASSPPAGHNEKLF
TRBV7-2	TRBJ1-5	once	ASSRGNQPQH
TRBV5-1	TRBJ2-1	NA	ASSFGGGEGEQF
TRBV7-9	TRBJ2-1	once	ASSVLAGFKNEQF
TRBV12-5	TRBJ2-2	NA	ASGRTSGRRGGELF
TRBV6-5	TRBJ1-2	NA	ASSRGQGNYGYT
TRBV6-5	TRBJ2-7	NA	ASSYGTASSYEQY
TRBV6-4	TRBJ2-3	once	ASSLSEGTDTQY
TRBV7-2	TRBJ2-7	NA	ASSLLSGNTYEQY
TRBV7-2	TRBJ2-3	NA	ASTRRRGRDSTDTQY
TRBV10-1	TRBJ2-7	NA	ASNVSSGSSYEQY
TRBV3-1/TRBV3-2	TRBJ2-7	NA	ASSLGQGGVQY
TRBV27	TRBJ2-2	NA	ASIQGTGAAGELF
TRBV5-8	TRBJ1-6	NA	ASTFLNAGSPLH
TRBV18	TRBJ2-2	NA	ASSRKSTANTGELF
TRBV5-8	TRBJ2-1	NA	ASSYTPSEQF
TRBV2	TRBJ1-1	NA	ASSTPQGRAEAF
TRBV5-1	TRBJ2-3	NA	ASSLNLADTQY
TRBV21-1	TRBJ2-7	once	ASSPDQGAYEQY
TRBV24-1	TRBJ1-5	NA	ATMRTGGSNQPQH
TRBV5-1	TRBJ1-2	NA	ASRTVANYGYT
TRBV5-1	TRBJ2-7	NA	ASSSLSSVYEQY
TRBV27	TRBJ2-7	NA	ASSLTGAREQY
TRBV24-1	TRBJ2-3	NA	ATSDLRDRSSDTQY